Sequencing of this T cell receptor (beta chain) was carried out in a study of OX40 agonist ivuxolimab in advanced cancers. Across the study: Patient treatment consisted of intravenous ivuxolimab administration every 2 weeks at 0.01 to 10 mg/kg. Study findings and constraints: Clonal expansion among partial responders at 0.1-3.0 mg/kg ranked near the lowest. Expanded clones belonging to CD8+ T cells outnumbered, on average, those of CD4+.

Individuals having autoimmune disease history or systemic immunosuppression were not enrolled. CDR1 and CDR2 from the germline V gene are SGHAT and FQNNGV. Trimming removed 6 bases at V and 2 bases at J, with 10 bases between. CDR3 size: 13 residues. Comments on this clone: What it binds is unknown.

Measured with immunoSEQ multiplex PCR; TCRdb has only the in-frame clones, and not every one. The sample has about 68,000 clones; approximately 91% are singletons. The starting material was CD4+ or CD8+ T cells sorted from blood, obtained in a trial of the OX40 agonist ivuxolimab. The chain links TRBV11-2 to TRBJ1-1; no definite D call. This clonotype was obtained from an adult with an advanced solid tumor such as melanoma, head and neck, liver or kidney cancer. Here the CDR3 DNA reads TGTGCCAGCAGGCGGTTAGGAAACACTGAAGCTTTCTTT. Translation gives CASRRLGNTEAFF.